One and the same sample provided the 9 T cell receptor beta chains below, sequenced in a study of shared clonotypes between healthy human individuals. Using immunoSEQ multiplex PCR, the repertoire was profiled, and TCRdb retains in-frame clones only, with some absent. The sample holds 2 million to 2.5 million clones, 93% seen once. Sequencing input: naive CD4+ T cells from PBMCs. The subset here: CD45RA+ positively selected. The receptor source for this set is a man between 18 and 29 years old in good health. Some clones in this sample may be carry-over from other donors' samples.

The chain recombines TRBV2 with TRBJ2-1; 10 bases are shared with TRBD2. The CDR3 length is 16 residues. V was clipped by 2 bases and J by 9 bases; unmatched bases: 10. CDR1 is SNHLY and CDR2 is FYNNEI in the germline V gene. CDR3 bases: TGTGCCAGCAGTGAAAGGGCTAGCGGGAGATTCGGTGAGCAGTTCTTC. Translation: CASSERASGRFGEQFF.

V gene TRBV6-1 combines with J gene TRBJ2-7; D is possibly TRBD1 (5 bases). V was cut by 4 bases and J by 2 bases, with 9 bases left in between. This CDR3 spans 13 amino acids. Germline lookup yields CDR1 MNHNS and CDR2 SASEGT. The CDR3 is CASSVLRAYEQYF. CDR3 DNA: TGTGCCAGCAGTGTACTCAGGGCCTACGAGCAGTACTTC.

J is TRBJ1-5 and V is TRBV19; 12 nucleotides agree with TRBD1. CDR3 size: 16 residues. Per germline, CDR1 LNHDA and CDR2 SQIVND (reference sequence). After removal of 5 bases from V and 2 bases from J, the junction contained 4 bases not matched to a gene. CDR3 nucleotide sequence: TGTGCCAGTAGTGCCTGGGACAGGGGGCGCAATCAGCCCCAGCATTTT. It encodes CASSAWDRGRNQPQHF.

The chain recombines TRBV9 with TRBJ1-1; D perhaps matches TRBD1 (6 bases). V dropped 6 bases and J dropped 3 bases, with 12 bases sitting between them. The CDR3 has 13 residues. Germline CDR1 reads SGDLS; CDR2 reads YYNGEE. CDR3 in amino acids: CASTRDTHTEAFF. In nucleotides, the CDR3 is TGTGCCAGCACCCGGGACACACACACTGAAGCTTTCTTT. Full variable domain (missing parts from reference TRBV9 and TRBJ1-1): DSGVTQTPKHLITATGQRVTLRCSPRSGDLSVYWYQQSLDQGLQFLIQYYNGEERAKGNILERFSAQQFPDLHSELNLSSLELGDSALYFCASTRDTHTEAFFGQGTRLTVV.

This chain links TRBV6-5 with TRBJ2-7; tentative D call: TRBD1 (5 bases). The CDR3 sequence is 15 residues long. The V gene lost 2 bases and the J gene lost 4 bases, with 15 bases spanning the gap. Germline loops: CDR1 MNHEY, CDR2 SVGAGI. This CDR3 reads CASSYAAGHSYEQYF. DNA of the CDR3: TGTGCCAGCAGTTACGCCGCAGGGCACTCTTACGAGCAGTACTTC.

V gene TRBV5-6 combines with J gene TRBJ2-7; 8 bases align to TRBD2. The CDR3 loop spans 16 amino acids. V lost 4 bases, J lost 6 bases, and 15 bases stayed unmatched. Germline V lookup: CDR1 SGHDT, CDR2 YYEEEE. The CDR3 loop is CASSPHGASGRVEQYF. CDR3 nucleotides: TGTGCCAGCAGCCCACACGGGGCTAGCGGGCGTGTCGAGCAGTACTTC.

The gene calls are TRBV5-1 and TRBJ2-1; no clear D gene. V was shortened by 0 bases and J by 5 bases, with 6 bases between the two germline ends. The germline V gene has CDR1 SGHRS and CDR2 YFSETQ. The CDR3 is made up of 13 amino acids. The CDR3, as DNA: TGCGCCAGCAGCTTGGATCTAGACAATGAGCAGTTCTTC. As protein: CASSLDLDNEQFF.

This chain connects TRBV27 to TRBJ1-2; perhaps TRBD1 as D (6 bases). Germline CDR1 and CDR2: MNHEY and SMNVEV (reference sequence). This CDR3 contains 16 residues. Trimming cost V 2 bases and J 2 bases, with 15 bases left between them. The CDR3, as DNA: TGTGCCAGCAGTTTAACGGGGCAGGGGTTCAACTATGGCTACACCTTC. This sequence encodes CASSLTGQGFNYGYTF.

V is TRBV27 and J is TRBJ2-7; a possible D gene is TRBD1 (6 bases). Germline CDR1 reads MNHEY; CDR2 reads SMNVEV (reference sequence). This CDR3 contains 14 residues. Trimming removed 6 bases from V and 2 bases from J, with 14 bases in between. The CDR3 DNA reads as TGTGCCAGCAGCAGACAGGCAGGCGCCTACGAGCAGTACTTC. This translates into CASSRQAGAYEQYF.